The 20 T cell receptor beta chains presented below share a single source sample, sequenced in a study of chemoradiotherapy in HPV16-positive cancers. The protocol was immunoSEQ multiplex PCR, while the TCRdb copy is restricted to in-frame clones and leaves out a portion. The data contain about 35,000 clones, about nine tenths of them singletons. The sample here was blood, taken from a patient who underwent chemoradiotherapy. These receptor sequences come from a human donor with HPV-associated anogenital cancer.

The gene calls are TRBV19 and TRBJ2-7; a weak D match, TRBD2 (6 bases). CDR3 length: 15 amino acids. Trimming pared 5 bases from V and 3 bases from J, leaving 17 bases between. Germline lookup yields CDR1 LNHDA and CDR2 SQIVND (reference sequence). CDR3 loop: CASSYSSLGGYEQYF. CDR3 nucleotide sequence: TGTGCCAGTAGTTATTCGTCCTTGGGGGGCTACGAGCAGTACTTC. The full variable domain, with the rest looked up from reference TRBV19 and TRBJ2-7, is DGGITQSPKYLFRKEGQNVTLSCEQNLNHDAMYWYRQDPGQGLRLIYYSQIVNDFQKGDIAEGYSVSREKKESFPLTVTSAQKNPTAFYLCASSYSSLGGYEQYFGPGTRLTVT.

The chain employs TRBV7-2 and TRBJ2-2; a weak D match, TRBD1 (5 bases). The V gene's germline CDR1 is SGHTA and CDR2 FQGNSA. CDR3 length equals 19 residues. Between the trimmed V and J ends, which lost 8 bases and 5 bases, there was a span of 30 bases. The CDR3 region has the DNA TGTGCCAGCCCACATCCACCGAGGCGTGGGGCTCCCAGAACCGGGGAGCTGTTTTTT. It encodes CASPHPPRRGAPRTGELFF. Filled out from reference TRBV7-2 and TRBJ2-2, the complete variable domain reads GAGVSQSPSNKVTEKGKDVELRCDPISGHTALYWYRQSLGQGLEFLIYFQGNSAPDKSGLPSDRFSAERTGGSVSTLTIQRTQQEDSAVYLCASPHPPRRGAPRTGELFFGEGSRLTVL.

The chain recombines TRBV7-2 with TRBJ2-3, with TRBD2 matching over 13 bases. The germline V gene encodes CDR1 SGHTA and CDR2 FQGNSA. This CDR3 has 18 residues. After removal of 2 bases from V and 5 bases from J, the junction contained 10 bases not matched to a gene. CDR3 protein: CASSLKQLAGGLGDTQYF. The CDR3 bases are TGTGCCAGCAGCTTAAAACAACTAGCGGGGGGGTTGGGAGATACGCAGTATTTT.

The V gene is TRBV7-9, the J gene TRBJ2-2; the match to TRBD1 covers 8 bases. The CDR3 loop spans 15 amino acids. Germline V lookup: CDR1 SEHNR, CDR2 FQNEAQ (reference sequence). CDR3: CAGEGRGLYTGELFF. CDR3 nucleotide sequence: TGTGCAGGGGAAGGCAGGGGGCTTTACACCGGGGAGCTGTTTTTT.

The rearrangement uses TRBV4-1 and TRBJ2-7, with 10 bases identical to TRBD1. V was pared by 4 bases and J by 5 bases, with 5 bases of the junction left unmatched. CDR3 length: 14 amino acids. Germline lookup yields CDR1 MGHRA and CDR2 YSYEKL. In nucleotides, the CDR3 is TGCGCCAGCAGCCCCGGGACAGGGGTTCACGAGCAGTACTTC. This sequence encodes CASSPGTGVHEQYF.

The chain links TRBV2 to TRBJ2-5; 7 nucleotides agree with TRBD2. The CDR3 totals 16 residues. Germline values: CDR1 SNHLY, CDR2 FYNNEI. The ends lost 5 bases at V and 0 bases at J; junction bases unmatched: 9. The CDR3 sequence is CASSWALAGDQETQYF. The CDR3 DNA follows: TGTGCCAGCAGTTGGGCCTTGGCGGGGGACCAAGAGACCCAGTACTTC.

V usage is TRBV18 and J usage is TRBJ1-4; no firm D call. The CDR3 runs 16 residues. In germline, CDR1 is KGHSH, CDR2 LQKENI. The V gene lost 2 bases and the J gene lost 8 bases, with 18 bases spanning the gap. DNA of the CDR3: TGTGCCAGCTCACCAAGTTCCGAGTCAGCTGGGGAAAAACTGTTTTTT. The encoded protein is CASSPSSESAGEKLFF.

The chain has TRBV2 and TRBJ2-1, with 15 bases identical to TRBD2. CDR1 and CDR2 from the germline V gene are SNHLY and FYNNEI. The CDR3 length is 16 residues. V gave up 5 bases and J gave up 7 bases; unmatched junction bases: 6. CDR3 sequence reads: CASSPGLAGGTNEQFF. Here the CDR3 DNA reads TGTGCCAGCAGTCCTGGACTAGCGGGGGGGACTAATGAGCAGTTCTTC.

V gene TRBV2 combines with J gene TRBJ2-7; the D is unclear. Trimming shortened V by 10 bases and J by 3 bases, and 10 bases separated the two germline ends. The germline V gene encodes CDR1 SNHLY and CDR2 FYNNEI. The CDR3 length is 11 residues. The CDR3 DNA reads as TGTGCCACCGCTTCCGGCTACGAGCAGTACTTC. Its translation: CATASGYEQYF.

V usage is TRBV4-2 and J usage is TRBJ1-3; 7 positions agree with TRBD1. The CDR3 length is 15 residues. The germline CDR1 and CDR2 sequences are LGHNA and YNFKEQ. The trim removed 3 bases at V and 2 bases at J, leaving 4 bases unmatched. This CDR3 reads CASSHGQGAGNTIYF. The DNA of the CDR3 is TGTGCCAGCAGCCATGGTCAGGGGGCTGGAAACACCATATATTTT.

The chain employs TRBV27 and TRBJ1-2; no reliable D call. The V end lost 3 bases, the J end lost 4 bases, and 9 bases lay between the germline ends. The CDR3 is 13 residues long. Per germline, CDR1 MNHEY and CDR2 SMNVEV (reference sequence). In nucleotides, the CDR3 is TGTGCCAGCAGTTTTGACGGAGGCTATGGCTACACCTTC. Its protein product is CASSFDGGYGYTF.

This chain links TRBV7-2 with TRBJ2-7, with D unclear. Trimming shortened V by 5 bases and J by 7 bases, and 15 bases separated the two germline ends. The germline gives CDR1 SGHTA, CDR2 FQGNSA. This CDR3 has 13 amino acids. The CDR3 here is CASSPRPVLEQYF. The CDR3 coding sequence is TGTGCCAGCAGCCCGAGACCGGTCTTGGAGCAGTACTTC.

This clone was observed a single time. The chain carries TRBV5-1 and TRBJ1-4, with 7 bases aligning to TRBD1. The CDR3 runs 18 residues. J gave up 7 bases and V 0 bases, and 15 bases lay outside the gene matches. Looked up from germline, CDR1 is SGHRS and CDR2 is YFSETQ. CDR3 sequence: CASSLAALTGIGVEKLFF. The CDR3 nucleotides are TGCGCCAGCAGCTTGGCTGCGTTGACAGGGATCGGAGTTGAAAAACTGTTTTTT.

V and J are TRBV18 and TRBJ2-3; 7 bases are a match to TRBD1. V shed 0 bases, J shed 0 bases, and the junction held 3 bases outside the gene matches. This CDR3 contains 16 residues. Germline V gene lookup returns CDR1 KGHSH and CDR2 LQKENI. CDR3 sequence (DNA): TGTGCCAGCTCACCACCTAGACAGGGTAGCACAGATACGCAGTATTTT. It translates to CASSPPRQGSTDTQYF.

The CDR3 region has the DNA TGTGCCAGCAGCAAGACCGGGACAGGGGAGGGCTACACCTTC. This translates into CASSKTGTGEGYTF. The rearrangement joins TRBV7-3 to TRBJ1-2; TRBD1 aligns across 10 bases. This CDR3 has 14 amino acids. J gave up 8 bases and V 5 bases, and 8 bases lay outside the gene matches. From germline, CDR1 is SGHTA and CDR2 FQGTGA.

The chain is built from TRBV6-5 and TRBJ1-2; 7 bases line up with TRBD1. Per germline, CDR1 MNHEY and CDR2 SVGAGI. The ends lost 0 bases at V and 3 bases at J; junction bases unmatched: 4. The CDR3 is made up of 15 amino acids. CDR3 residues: CASSYSPGGDYGYTF. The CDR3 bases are TGTGCCAGCAGTTACTCCCCAGGGGGAGACTATGGCTACACCTTC.

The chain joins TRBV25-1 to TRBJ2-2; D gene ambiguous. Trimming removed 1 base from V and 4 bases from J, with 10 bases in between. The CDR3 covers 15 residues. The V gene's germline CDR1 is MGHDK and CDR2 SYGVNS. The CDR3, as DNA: TGTGCCAGCAGTGAATCTTTTAGGAGCACCGGGGAGCTGTTTTTT. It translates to CASSESFRSTGELFF.

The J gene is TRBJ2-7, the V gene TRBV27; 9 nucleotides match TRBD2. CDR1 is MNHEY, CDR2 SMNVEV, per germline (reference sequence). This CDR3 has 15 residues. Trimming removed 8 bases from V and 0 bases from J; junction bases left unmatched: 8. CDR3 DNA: TGTGCCAGCGCTCTAGCGGGACCGTTCTCCTACGAGCAGTACTTC. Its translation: CASALAGPFSYEQYF.

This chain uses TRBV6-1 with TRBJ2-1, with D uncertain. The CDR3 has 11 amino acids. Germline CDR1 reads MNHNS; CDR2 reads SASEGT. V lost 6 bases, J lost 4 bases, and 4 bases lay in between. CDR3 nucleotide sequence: TGTGCCAGCAGCTTATACAATGAGCAGTTCTTC. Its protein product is CASSLYNEQFF.

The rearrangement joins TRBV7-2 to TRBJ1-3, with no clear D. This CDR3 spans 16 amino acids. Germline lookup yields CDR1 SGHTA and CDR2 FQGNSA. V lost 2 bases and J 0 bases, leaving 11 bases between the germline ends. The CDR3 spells CASSLQQHFSGNTIYF. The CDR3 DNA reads TGTGCCAGCAGCTTACAACAGCATTTCTCTGGAAACACCATATATTTT.